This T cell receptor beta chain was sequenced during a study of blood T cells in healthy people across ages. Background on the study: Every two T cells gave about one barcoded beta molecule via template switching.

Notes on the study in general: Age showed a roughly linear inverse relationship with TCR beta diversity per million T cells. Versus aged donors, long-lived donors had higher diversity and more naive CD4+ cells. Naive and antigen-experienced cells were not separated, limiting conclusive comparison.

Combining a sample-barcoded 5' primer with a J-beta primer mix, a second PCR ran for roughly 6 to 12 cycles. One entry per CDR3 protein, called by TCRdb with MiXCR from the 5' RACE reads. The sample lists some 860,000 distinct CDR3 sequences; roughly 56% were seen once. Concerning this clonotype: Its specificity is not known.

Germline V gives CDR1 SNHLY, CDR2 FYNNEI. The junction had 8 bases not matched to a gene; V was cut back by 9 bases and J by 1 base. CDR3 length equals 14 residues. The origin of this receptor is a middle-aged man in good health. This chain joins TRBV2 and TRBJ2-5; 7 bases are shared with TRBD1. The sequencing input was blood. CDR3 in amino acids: CARGGRDRQETQYF. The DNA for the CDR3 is TGTGCCAGAGGGGGCAGGGACCGCCAAGAGACCCAGTACTTC.